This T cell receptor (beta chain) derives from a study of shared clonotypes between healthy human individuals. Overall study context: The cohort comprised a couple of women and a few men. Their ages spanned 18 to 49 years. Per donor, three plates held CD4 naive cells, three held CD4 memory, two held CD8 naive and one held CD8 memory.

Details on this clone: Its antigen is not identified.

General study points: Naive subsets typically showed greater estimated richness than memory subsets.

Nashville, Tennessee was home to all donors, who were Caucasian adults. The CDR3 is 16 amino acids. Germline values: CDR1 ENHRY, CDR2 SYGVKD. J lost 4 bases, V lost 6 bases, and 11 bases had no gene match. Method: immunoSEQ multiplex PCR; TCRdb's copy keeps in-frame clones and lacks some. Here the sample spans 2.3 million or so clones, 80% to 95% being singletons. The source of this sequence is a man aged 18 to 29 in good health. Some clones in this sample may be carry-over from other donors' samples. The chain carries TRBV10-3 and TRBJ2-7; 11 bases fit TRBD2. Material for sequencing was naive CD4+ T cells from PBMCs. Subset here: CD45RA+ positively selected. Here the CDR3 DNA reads TGTGCCATCAGACCGGGACTAGCGGAGAAACCTTACGAGCAGTACTTC. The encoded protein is CAIRPGLAEKPYEQYF.